The T cell receptor (beta chain) under discussion was sequenced for a study of regulatory dendritic cells for organ transplantation. CD4+ or CD8+ T cells were sorted as naive CD45RA+ or memory CD45RO+. As regards this clone: Its antigen remains unknown.

Clones were read by immunoSEQ multiplex PCR, and TCRdb kept only the in-frame ones, dropping some. The table shows under 30,000 clones, with almost 80% occurring only once. Regarding the study as a whole: Between individuals, the alloreactive memory CD8+ T cell pool differed considerably. Memory CD8+ clonal expansion seemed more limited with regulatory than mature dendritic cells.

The sequence derives from a human donor in good health. The specimen sequenced was memory CD4+ T cells from blood. As for subset: CD45RO+ memory T cells.

CDR3 sequence reads: CASSGRDRRSYEQYF. DNA for the CDR3: TGTGCCAGCAGTGGAAGGGACAGGAGGTCCTACGAGCAGTACTTC. The chain employs TRBV28 and TRBJ2-7; 8 bases align to TRBD1. Germline-derived CDR1 and CDR2 are MDHEN and SYDVKM. This CDR3 contains 15 residues. V was pared by 5 bases and J by 1 base, with 7 bases of the junction left unmatched.